This record looks at one TCR beta chain sequence and its context. Only one count was recorded for this clone. Its antigen specificity is not known. The input lacks base qualities; no much larger clone sits a single base away. Collaborating institutions collected whole blood in K2EDTA tubes following their own protocols. Collaborator samples were shipped for TCRbeta analysis as frozen whole blood, isolated PBMCs, or DNA extracted from either sample type. For CDR1 and CDR2, the germline V gene lists SQVTM and ANQGSEA. The junction carries 16 bases between V and J, which are trimmed by 3 bases and 8 bases respectively. The CDR3 sequence holds 13 residues, the cysteine and phenylalanine included. Just CDR3 DNA is preserved here, 39 bases in frame from base 1. This specimen belongs to a study of blood T cell repertoires in COVID-19 (dated by TCRdb to the early 2020s). Some background on the complete study: Samples from collaborators originated in the United States, Italy and Spain and spanned both the acute and convalescent phases of COVID-19. The prospective study material was composed of cDNA or gDNA derived from T cells, B-cell-depleted T cells, or PBMCs. Subjects who had been exposed to COVID-19, were actively infected with it, or had recovered from it provided the deeply sampled blood TCRbeta repertoires that made up the dataset. The repertoires were released in a freely available public database meant as a resource for research on the immune response to SARS-CoV-2. Samples came from the ongoing ImmuneRACE study (first 160 participants) plus 1,254 subjects from 6 global collaborators. Nearly every sample came with metadata listing a de-identified subject ID, COVID-19 status, age in years and sex. HLA class I and class II types, where available, came from metadata supplied by the sample provider rather than from assay-based typing. Broader findings and caveats from the paper: How much clinical and demographic metadata was included differed by source and by participant, and the metadata was provided uncurated.

TCRbeta CDR3 regions were amplified from genomic DNA by means of the immunoSEQ Assay, a bias-controlled multiplex PCR. The published analysis was carried out like this. Nucleated cell counts per sample were estimated from amplification of reference gene primers within the assay. To quantify the absolute abundance of each unique TCRbeta CDR3 rearrangement, sequence reads were collapsed and filtered. For each sample, productive Simpson clonality was calculated as the square root of Simpson's diversity index across productive rearrangements. TCRdb limited this immuneACCESS table to in-frame rearrangements with V and J called. A share of clones is missing; checked studies link under half to unresolved V genes, and the rest is unexplained. D and trimming come from the DNA, and the V and J calls and clone size come from that table. This sample is represented by about 60,000 clones; about 91% of them were singletons. Less than 20% of the sample is held by the ten biggest clonotypes.

The sample was peripheral blood. The chain is assembled from TRBV29-1 and TRBJ1-2; D gene: possibly TRBD1, on 5 matching bases. The TCR originated in an elderly woman with active COVID-19. The sequenced DNA: TGCAGCGTTGATCTTGCAGGGCGGGAGGGCTACACCTTC. This translates into CSVDLAGREGYTF.